The 28 T cell receptor beta chains below were found in one sample sequenced in a study of response to subunit inactivated influenza vaccine. TCRdb passed the RT-PCR reads through MiXCR, listing each CDR3 protein once. The sample carries 860,000 or so distinct CDR3 sequences, 21% recorded once. The material sequenced was PBMCs from blood, taken around 5 days after vaccination. These TCRs come from a man aged 45-60 years who received an inactivated influenza vaccine.

A remark on this clonotype: One junction end does not reproduce the germline sequence, and a read error may be involved. CDR3 sequence: CASSLLGFLSF. The CDR3 nucleotides read TGTGCCAGCAGTTTACTGGGTTTCCTCTCTTTT. This rearrangement joins TRBV12-3 or TRBV12-4 to TRBJ1-1; no definite D call. The CDR3 totals 11 residues.

This chain connects TRBV20-1 to TRBJ2-7; possibly TRBD2 for D (6 bases). V was shortened by 6 bases and J by 2 bases, with 17 bases between the two germline ends. The CDR3 has 14 residues. Germline V gene data show CDR1 as DFQATT and CDR2 as SNEGSKA (reference sequence). CDR3 coding DNA: TGCAGTGCCCCGAATATAGGGAGGACCTACGAGCAGTACTTC. This gives the protein CSAPNIGRTYEQYF.

This sequence joins TRBV14 and TRBJ2-2; the D gene is possibly TRBD1 (5 bases). Trimming took off 3 bases at V and 3 bases at J, with 11 bases between the two ends. This CDR3 spans 15 amino acids. Germline values: CDR1 SGHDN, CDR2 FVKESK. The CDR3 loop reads CASSHSDSYTGELFF. CDR3 nucleotide sequence: TGTGCCAGCAGCCATTCTGACAGCTACACCGGGGAGCTGTTTTTT.

The genes are TRBV4-2 and TRBJ2-3, with D hard to call. V lost 1 base, J lost 0 bases, and 8 bases lay in between. The CDR3 runs 15 residues. Germline V gene sequence: CDR1 LGHNA, CDR2 YNFKEQ. CDR3 protein: CASSQAARSTDTQYF. The DNA for the CDR3 is TGTGCCAGCAGCCAAGCTGCCAGGAGCACAGATACGCAGTATTTT.

DNA of the CDR3: TGTGCCAGCAGCTTGGGGCCGGGACAGATCACAGATACGCAGTATTTT. Protein: CASSLGPGQITDTQYF. This rearrangement joins TRBV5-6 to TRBJ2-3, with 7 bases matching TRBD1. This CDR3 spans 16 amino acids. Trimming took 0 bases from V and 2 from J; bases not matched to a gene: 6. Germline CDR1 is SGHDT and CDR2 is YYEEEE. Looking up the rest from reference TRBV5-6 and TRBJ2-3 gives the full variable domain: DAGVTQSPTHLIKTRGQQVTLRCSPKSGHDTVSWYQQALGQGPQFIFQYYEEEERQRGNFPDRFSGHQFPNYSSELNVNALLLGDSALYLCASSLGPGQITDTQYFGPGTRLTVL.

This clonotype was counted between two and nine times. The chain employs TRBV9 and TRBJ2-3; unclear D gene. The CDR3 sequence is 14 residues long. The germline V gene encodes CDR1 SGDLS and CDR2 YYNGEE. With 7 bases removed from V and 2 bases from J, the gap between germline ends came to 14 bases. CDR3 bases: TGTGCCAGCGGACGTACTACATCCACAGATACGCAGTATTTT. It is translated as CASGRTTSTDTQYF.

This rearrangement joins TRBV12-3 or TRBV12-4 to TRBJ2-7; 7 nucleotides align to TRBD1. This CDR3 spans 15 amino acids. Trimming at V came to 6 bases and at J to 0 bases, leaving 8 bases not matched to a gene. For the CDR3, the DNA is TGTGCCAGCAGCCGAAGGACAGGCGACTCCTACGAGCAGTACTTC. This gives the protein CASSRRTGDSYEQYF.

This clonotype showed up just a few times. The V and J genes are TRBV5-1 and TRBJ2-3, with D perhaps matching TRBD2 (5 bases). This CDR3 has 18 residues. Trimming cost V 2 bases and J 0 bases, with 19 bases left between them. Germline assignment: CDR1 SGHRS and CDR2 YFSETQ. CDR3 DNA: TGCGCCAGCAGCTTTTGGTCCAGCGGTACCTCTAGCACAGATACGCAGTATTTT. Translation gives CASSFWSSGTSSTDTQYF.

This clonotype was seen a few times. This sequence joins TRBV7-9 and TRBJ2-1; D is unclear. V was cut by 2 bases and J by 6 bases, with 8 bases left in between. CDR3 length: 13 residues. The V gene's germline CDR1 is SEHNR and CDR2 FQNEAQ (reference sequence). The CDR3 nucleotides are TGTGCCAGCAGCTTATCCTGGTCCAATGAGCAGTTCTTC. It codes for CASSLSWSNEQFF.

This clonotype was counted between two and nine times. The chain is built from TRBV11-2 and TRBJ2-1; TRBD2 agrees at 10 bases. J lost 3 bases, V lost 2 bases, and 7 bases had no gene match. The CDR3 runs to 17 residues. CDR1 and CDR2 (germline): SGHAT, FQNNGV. CDR3 region: CASSLRVSSGSYNEQFF. The CDR3 DNA reads TGTGCCAGCAGCTTAAGAGTTTCTAGCGGGAGCTACAATGAGCAGTTCTTC.

The V and J genes are TRBV5-5 and TRBJ2-1; 12 nucleotides match TRBD2. Germline V gives CDR1 SGHKS, CDR2 YYEKEE (reference sequence). This CDR3 region has 14 residues. V shed 4 bases, J shed 8 bases, and the junction held 4 bases outside the gene matches. This CDR3 is CASSPSGRAYEQFF. The CDR3 region has the DNA TGTGCCAGCAGCCCTAGCGGGAGGGCCTATGAGCAGTTCTTC.

Many counts were recorded for this clonotype. The rearrangement links TRBV28 to TRBJ2-3; the D is unclear. Germline V gene lookup returns CDR1 MDHEN and CDR2 SYDVKM. V was pared by 6 bases and J by 0 bases, with 10 bases between. The CDR3 contains 14 residues. CDR3 sequence: CASSQKHSTDTQYF. CDR3 coding DNA: TGTGCCAGCAGCCAAAAACATAGCACAGATACGCAGTATTTT.

The chain uses TRBV20-1 and TRBJ1-1, with D possibly being TRBD1 (5 bases). Between the trimmed V and J ends, which lost 7 bases and 4 bases, there was a span of 19 bases. This CDR3 spans 14 amino acids. CDR1 and CDR2 from the germline V gene are DFQATT and SNEGSKA (reference sequence). The CDR3 DNA is TGCAGTGGTAGTTTGGGTCCGGGGACCACTGAAGCTTTCTTT. Amino acids: CSGSLGPGTTEAFF.

This clonotype was counted only a few times. V usage is TRBV12-3 or TRBV12-4 and J usage is TRBJ1-1; D is unresolved. Trimming shortened V by 7 bases and J by 0 bases, and 15 bases separated the two germline ends. The CDR3 sequence is 15 residues long. CDR3 sequence (DNA): TGTGCCAGCAAAGAACCGGGCAGCATGAACACTGAAGCTTTCTTT. As protein: CASKEPGSMNTEAFF.

The chain recombines TRBV6-1 with TRBJ2-1; either TRBD1 or TRBD2 may fit D (5 bases each). The V gene's germline CDR1 is MNHNS and CDR2 SASEGT. There are 15 residues in the CDR3. Trimming removed 6 bases from V and 3 bases from J, with 15 bases in between. The CDR3 here is CASRVMGDDYNEQFF. The CDR3 nucleotides read TGTGCCAGCAGGGTCATGGGGGACGACTACAATGAGCAGTTCTTC.

This clonotype was counted between two and nine times. The rearrangement links TRBV14 to TRBJ2-1, with 8 bases lining up with TRBD2. The germline V gene encodes CDR1 SGHDN and CDR2 FVKESK. The CDR3 is 16 residues long. V trimming: 1 base; J trimming: 2 bases; junction bases outside the gene matches: 4. CDR3 in amino acids: CASSQVSGGAYNEQFF. The CDR3 nucleotides read TGTGCCAGCAGCCAAGTGAGCGGGGGAGCCTACAATGAGCAGTTCTTC.

The V call is TRBV3-1, the J call TRBJ1-2, with D perhaps matching TRBD1 (6 bases). The V and J ends lost 3 bases and 6 bases respectively, with 11 bases between them. This CDR3 region has 13 residues. Germline V gene data show CDR1 as LGHDT and CDR2 as YNNKEL (reference sequence). CDR3: CASSHVTGDGYTF. As DNA, the CDR3 is TGTGCCAGCAGCCATGTGACAGGAGATGGCTACACCTTC.

This clonotype was counted only a few times. The chain employs TRBV7-2 and TRBJ2-5; D call uncertain. This CDR3 region has 13 residues. Trimming cost V 5 bases and J 6 bases, with 13 bases left between them. Germline V gene data show CDR1 as SGHTA and CDR2 as FQGNSA. The CDR3 nucleotides read TGTGCCAGCAGCACGGCCAATGGACAGACCCAGTACTTC. Translation: CASSTANGQTQYF.

This clonotype occurred many times. V usage is TRBV10-2 and J usage is TRBJ2-3; D not resolved. Germline CDR1 reads WSHSY; CDR2 reads SAAADI. V was clipped by 4 bases and J by 10 bases, with 12 bases between them. The CDR3 contains 12 residues. In DNA form, the CDR3 reads TGCGCCAGCAGTGCGACCCAATACCCGCAGTATTTT. It is translated as CASSATQYPQYF.

In its sample, this clonotype was seen a few times. The CDR3, as DNA: TGTGCCAGCAGCGCGCGACTAGCGGGGGGGTTGAGGTACAATGAGCAGTTCTTC. Amino acid sequence: CASSARLAGGLRYNEQFF. This rearrangement joins TRBV11-2 to TRBJ2-1, with TRBD2 matching over 14 bases. Germline assignment: CDR1 SGHAT and CDR2 FQNNGV. The CDR3 sequence is 18 residues long. The junction had 10 bases not matched to a gene; V was cut back by 5 bases and J by 4 bases.

This chain links TRBV4-1 with TRBJ1-4; D is ambiguous. Trimming left V 1 base short and J 10 bases short, with 7 bases between. This CDR3 spans 12 amino acids. Germline CDR1 reads MGHRA; CDR2 reads YSYEKL. DNA of the CDR3: TGCGCCAGCAGCCAAGCCTTAGGAAAACTGTTTTTT. Amino acid sequence: CASSQALGKLFF.

The J gene is TRBJ2-7, the V gene TRBV20-1, with D possibly TRBD2 on 5 matching bases. The CDR3 length is 12 residues. The germline V gene encodes CDR1 DFQATT and CDR2 SNEGSKA (reference sequence). Trimming left V 5 bases short and J 1 base short, with 9 bases between. CDR3 sequence reads: CSALGESYEQYF. In DNA, the CDR3 is TGCAGTGCTCTTGGGGAGTCCTACGAGCAGTACTTC.

This clonotype appeared a few times. The chain is built from TRBV12-3 or TRBV12-4 and TRBJ2-1; a weak D match, TRBD2 (5 bases). Trimming removed 8 bases at V and 6 bases at J, with 17 bases between. The CDR3 sequence is 14 residues long. The CDR3 sequence: CASQVREEANEQFF. CDR3 sequence (DNA): TGTGCCAGCCAGGTTAGAGAGGAGGCCAATGAGCAGTTCTTC.

This clonotype was found a few times. The rearrangement links TRBV12-5 to TRBJ2-1, with 8 bases identical to TRBD2. Trimming at V came to 3 bases and at J to 4 bases, leaving 2 bases not matched to a gene. The CDR3 runs 14 residues. Germline CDR1 is LGHNT and CDR2 is FRNRAP. The chain's CDR3 is CASGLGGGYNEQFF. The CDR3 region has the DNA TGTGCTAGTGGTTTAGGCGGGGGGTACAATGAGCAGTTCTTC.

This clonotype appeared a few times. The chain links TRBV4-2 to TRBJ2-3; 7 bases fit TRBD1. Germline lookup yields CDR1 LGHNA and CDR2 YNFKEQ. V was pared by 3 bases and J by 2 bases, with 5 bases of the junction left unmatched. The CDR3 spans 15 residues. The CDR3 coding sequence is TGTGCCAGCAGCCAGGGACAGCCGAACACAGATACGCAGTATTTT. It yields the protein CASSQGQPNTDTQYF.

This rearrangement joins TRBV27 to TRBJ2-7; TRBD1 matches at 9 bases. The V gene's germline CDR1 is MNHEY and CDR2 SMNVEV (reference sequence). The CDR3 loop spans 15 amino acids. The trim removed 3 bases at V and 6 bases at J, leaving 9 bases unmatched. The CDR3 is CASSFEGQGTAEQYF. The CDR3 nucleotides read TGTGCCAGCAGTTTTGAAGGACAGGGGACGGCCGAGCAGTACTTC.

This clonotype has a handful of counts. V usage is TRBV12-3 or TRBV12-4 and J usage is TRBJ2-5; D remains ambiguous. V lost 1 base and J lost 7, with 13 bases in between. CDR3 length equals 14 residues. CDR3 DNA sequence: TGTGCCAGCAGTTTAGGGGCACCCGGCGGGACCCAGTACTTC. Its translation is CASSLGAPGGTQYF.

The chain is built from TRBV9 and TRBJ2-7, with a tentative D call TRBD1 (5 bases). The CDR3 spans 14 residues. Trimming cost V 3 bases and J 6 bases, with 16 bases left between them. In germline, CDR1 is SGDLS, CDR2 YYNGEE. This CDR3 reads CASSASSRDLEQYF. The CDR3 nucleotides are TGTGCCAGCAGCGCGTCCTCCAGGGATCTCGAGCAGTACTTC.